This T cell receptor (beta chain) was recovered during a study of T-cell reconstitution after alpha-beta-depleted transplantation in children. This clonotype came up a few times. Trimming stripped 2 bases from V and 2 bases from J, with 4 bases between. CDR1 is LNHNV, CDR2 YYDKDF, per germline (reference sequence). CDR3 length equals 12 residues. Using unique molecular identifiers, the investigators prepared the TCRbeta library. TCRdb re-called the PCR reads through MiXCR, storing one row per CDR3 protein. The sample contains approximately 270,000 distinct CDR3 sequences, around 9.6% of which appear only once.

The source of this sequence is a human donor who donated a stem cell graft to a child with SCID. This sequence joins TRBV15 and TRBJ2-7, with no clear D. Sample: PBMCs from the stem cell graft donor, taken from the stem cell graft. CDR3 protein: CATSRYAYEQYF. The CDR3, as DNA: TGTGCCACCAGCAGATATGCCTACGAGCAGTACTTC.